These T cell receptor beta chains were read from a single sample in a study of early T cells in non-severe SARS-CoV-2 infection. Via MiXCR, TCRdb re-called the 5' RACE reads, giving one row per CDR3 protein. The data show tens of thousands of distinct CDR3 sequences, with 7.1% seen just once and around 4.5% held by the top ten. The sequencing input was whole blood. All receptors come from an adult who was a healthcare worker with PCR-confirmed SARS-CoV-2 infection or an uninfected control (not recorded which). Each CDR3 is given with its conserved first and last residue. D genes are given only for firm matches. Not all rows give a size; the values are once, few, many and, for expanded clones, a class.

D: .
V: TRBV6-5
size: .
J: TRBJ2-3
DNA: TGTGCCAGCAGTTCCCTAGGTGATACGCAGTATTTT
CDR3: CASSSLGDTQYF

D: .
V: TRBV2
size: .
J: TRBJ1-2
DNA: TGTGCCAGCAGTGAAAGGCAGGCCTATGGCTACACCTTC
CDR3: CASSERQAYGYTF

D: .
V: TRBV4-1
size: many
J: TRBJ1-2
DNA: TGCGCCAGCAGCCAAGATTACGGCCGTAGTGGCGGCTACACCTTC
CDR3: CASSQDYGRSGGYTF

D: .
V: TRBV5-6
size: few
J: TRBJ2-3
DNA: TGTGCCAGCAGCTTGGTGGTCGGGGATACGCAGTATTTT
CDR3: CASSLVVGDTQYF

D: .
V: TRBV3-1
size: few
J: TRBJ2-7
DNA: TGTGCCAGCAGCCAACAGGACAGCTACGAGCAGTACTTC
CDR3: CASSQQDSYEQYF

D: .
V: TRBV30
size: many
J: TRBJ1-5
DNA: TGTGCCTGGAGGGGGCCAGGTACCAATCAGCCCCAGCATTTT
CDR3: CAWRGPGTNQPQHF

D: .
V: TRBV12-3/TRBV12-4
size: .
J: TRBJ2-1
DNA: TGTGCCAGCAGTCTTAGGGAGGAGCAGTTCTTC
CDR3: CASSLREEQFF

D: .
V: TRBV7-6
size: many
J: TRBJ2-3
DNA: TGTGCCAGCAGCTTCGGGCACAAGGACACAGATACGCAGTATTTT
CDR3: CASSFGHKDTDTQYF

D: TRBD1
V: TRBV20-1
size: many
J: TRBJ2-7
DNA: TGCAGTGCTAGAACCGACAGGGGTACCTACGAGCAGTACTTC
CDR3: CSARTDRGTYEQYF

D: .
V: TRBV20-1
size: many
J: TRBJ2-3
DNA: TGCAGTGCTAGACCTAGGGCTTTGGATACGCAGTATTTT
CDR3: CSARPRALDTQYF

D: TRBD1
V: TRBV20-1
size: many
J: TRBJ1-4
DNA: TGCAGTGCTGGACAGGGGTACCAAGGGGGAAAACTGTTTTTT
CDR3: CSAGQGYQGGKLFF

D: TRBD1
V: TRBV2
size: .
J: TRBJ1-4
DNA: TGTGCCAGCAGTGACTCCGGGACAGGGGGCGAAAAACTGTTTTTT
CDR3: CASSDSGTGGEKLFF

D: .
V: TRBV2
size: .
J: TRBJ2-6
DNA: TGTGCCAGCAGTGTTGGGGGCTCTGGGGCCAACGTCCTGACTTTC
CDR3: CASSVGGSGANVLTF

D: .
V: TRBV12-3/TRBV12-4
size: .
J: TRBJ1-5
DNA: TGTGCCAGCAGTTTATCTTACAGGGCCAGCAATCAGCCCCAGCATTTT
CDR3: CASSLSYRASNQPQHF

D: .
V: TRBV12-3/TRBV12-4
size: many
J: TRBJ2-7
DNA: TGTGCCAGCAGCCGCCGGGGCTACGAGCAGTACTTC
CDR3: CASSRRGYEQYF

D: .
V: TRBV20-1
size: few
J: TRBJ1-4
DNA: TGCAGTGCTAGTGCGGCGAGAAGGTGGGAGAATGAAAAACTGTTTTTT
CDR3: CSASAARRWENEKLFF

D: .
V: TRBV20-1
size: few
J: TRBJ2-7
DNA: TGCAGTACACGGGGGGCTTCGGACGAGCAGTACTTC
CDR3: CSTRGASDEQYF

D: TRBD1
V: TRBV6-4
size: many
J: TRBJ2-2
DNA: TGTGCCAGCAGTGTACAGGGGACCACCGGGGAGCTGTTTTTT
CDR3: CASSVQGTTGELFF

D: TRBD1
V: TRBV25-1
size: many
J: TRBJ1-4
DNA: TGTGCCAGCAGTGACAAGGGGGCCCCGGAAAAACTGTTTTTT
CDR3: CASSDKGAPEKLFF

D: .
V: TRBV5-1
size: many
J: TRBJ2-7
DNA: TGCGCCAGCAGCTTGCACCACCCTACTCCAACCTACGAGCAGTACTTC
CDR3: CASSLHHPTPTYEQYF